The rows below give T cell receptor beta chains drawn from one sample of a study of technical replicates of blood from a handful of donors. Assay used: immunoSEQ multiplex PCR; TCRdb lists only in-frame clones, some missing. In the table there are 65,000 to 75,000 clones, roughly 86% of which are singletons. Sequenced input: PBMCs. The source of these receptors is a human donor in good health. Some clones in this sample may be carry-over from other donors' samples. The CDR3 runs from the conserved cysteine through the conserved F or W. A D gene is named only where the DNA matches it firmly. Size is stated for part of the rows, as once, few or many counts, or as a class when the clone is expanded.

D: TRBD2
J: TRBJ2-5
V: TRBV5-4
size: -
DNA: TGTGCCAGCAGCTTGGATAGTCTAGCGGGTTACCAAGAGACCCAGTACTTC
CDR3: CASSLDSLAGYQETQYF

D: -
J: TRBJ1-2
V: TRBV6-4
size: -
DNA: TGTGCCAGCAGAGGAGAGGGCTATGGCTACACCTTC
CDR3: CASRGEGYGYTF

D: -
J: TRBJ2-3
V: TRBV11-2
size: -
DNA: TGTGCCAGCAGCCCGCGCGGAGATACGCAGTATTTT
CDR3: CASSPRGDTQYF

D: -
J: TRBJ1-1
V: TRBV18
size: -
DNA: TGTGCCAGCTCACCACCGTCCAGGGGCCCTGAAGCTTTCTTT
CDR3: CASSPPSRGPEAFF

D: TRBD2
J: TRBJ2-1
V: TRBV10-2
size: -
DNA: TGCGCCAGCAACCCTAGCGGGAGGGGACAACAGTTCTTC
CDR3: CASNPSGRGQQFF

D: TRBD1
J: TRBJ1-5
V: TRBV7-7
size: -
DNA: TGTGCCAGCAGCCATTGTCGAGGACAGGGCAATCAGCCCCAGCATTTT
CDR3: CASSHCRGQGNQPQHF

D: -
J: TRBJ1-6
V: TRBV4-1
size: -
DNA: TGCGCCAGCAGCCAAGACCAGAATTCACCCCTCCACTTT
CDR3: CASSQDQNSPLHF

D: -
J: TRBJ1-5
V: TRBV19
size: -
DNA: TGTGCCAGTAGTATAGCGGGAGGGGGGCGGAATCAGCCCCAGCATTTT
CDR3: CASSIAGGGRNQPQHF

D: -
J: TRBJ2-3
V: TRBV7-9
size: -
DNA: TGTGCCAGCAGCTTATGGCTTCAAGATACGCAGTATTTT
CDR3: CASSLWLQDTQYF

D: -
J: TRBJ1-4
V: TRBV7-2
size: -
DNA: TGTGCCAGCAGCTTAACGGGGGAGGAAAAACTGTTTTTT
CDR3: CASSLTGEEKLFF

D: -
J: TRBJ1-2
V: TRBV5-6
size: few
DNA: TGTGCCAGCAGCTTGGATGCGGAGAATTTGGCCTTC
CDR3: CASSLDAENLAF

D: TRBD1
J: TRBJ1-5
V: TRBV7-2
size: -
DNA: TGTGCCAGCAGCCTATTGTTTGACAGGGCCCCAAATCAGCCCCAGCATTTT
CDR3: CASSLLFDRAPNQPQHF

D: -
J: TRBJ2-5
V: TRBV5-4
size: -
DNA: TGTGCCAGCAGCTGGGACCGTGGTGGGGGCAAGGTTGAGACCCAGTACTTC
CDR3: CASSWDRGGGKVETQYF

D: -
J: TRBJ1-2
V: TRBV9
size: -
DNA: TGTGCCAGCAGCGTAGTGAAGGGGGTCTCTCCCGAGAGCTACACCTTC
CDR3: CASSVVKGVSPESYTF

D: TRBD1
J: TRBJ2-7
V: TRBV18
size: -
DNA: TGTGCCAGCTCATCGACAGGGGGCATGTCCTACGAGCAGTACTTC
CDR3: CASSSTGGMSYEQYF

D: -
J: TRBJ2-7
V: TRBV7-2
size: -
DNA: TGTGCCAGCAGCCACAATGGCGAGCAGTACTTC
CDR3: CASSHNGEQYF

D: TRBD1
J: TRBJ2-1
V: TRBV11-2
size: -
DNA: TGTGCCAGCGTAAGGGACAGGTACAATGAGCAGTTCTTC
CDR3: CASVRDRYNEQFF

D: -
J: TRBJ1-2
V: TRBV9
size: once
DNA: TGTGCCAGCAGCGTAGCTCCCTATGGCTACACCTTC
CDR3: CASSVAPYGYTF

D: TRBD2
J: TRBJ2-7
V: TRBV10-3
size: -
DNA: TGTGCCAACTCGAAGGGGACTAGCGGGGGGGCCTACGAGCAGTACTTC
CDR3: CANSKGTSGGAYEQYF

D: -
J: TRBJ2-1
V: TRBV5-4
size: -
DNA: TGTGCCAGCAGCAACCCGACAGGAAACAATGAGCAGTTCTTC
CDR3: CASSNPTGNNEQFF

D: TRBD1
J: TRBJ2-7
V: TRBV6-5
size: -
DNA: TGTGCCAGCAGTTACGGGGCAGGGGGCGTCTACGAGCAGTACTTC
CDR3: CASSYGAGGVYEQYF

D: -
J: TRBJ1-6
V: TRBV4-1
size: -
DNA: TGCGCCAGCAGCCACCCCAGGGGCGAGGAATCACCCCTCCACTTT
CDR3: CASSHPRGEESPLHF

D: TRBD1
J: TRBJ2-3
V: TRBV7-2
size: once
DNA: TGTGCCAGCAGCTTAGAAGGGACAGCGGCCACAGATACGCAGTATTTT
CDR3: CASSLEGTAATDTQYF

D: TRBD1
J: TRBJ2-7
V: TRBV9
size: -
DNA: TGTGCCAGCAGCGGGGGGACAGGGGGATGGGACGAGCAGTACTTC
CDR3: CASSGGTGGWDEQYF

D: -
J: TRBJ2-1
V: TRBV2
size: -
DNA: TGTGCCAGAGGGGGTAGGCAGAATGAGCAGTTCTTC
CDR3: CARGGRQNEQFF

D: TRBD1
J: TRBJ2-7
V: TRBV7-9
size: once
DNA: TGTGCCAGCAGCTCGGGGGACAGGGACTACGAGCAGTACTTC
CDR3: CASSSGDRDYEQYF

D: TRBD2
J: TRBJ2-4
V: TRBV5-1
size: -
DNA: TGCGCCAGCAGCTCGGAACCAAAACTAGCGGGGGGCCCTTATTTGTCGGCCAAAAACATTCAGTACTTC
CDR3: CASSSEPKLAGGPYLSAKNIQYF

D: -
J: TRBJ2-7
V: TRBV11-2
size: -
DNA: TGTGCCAGCAGCTTAGGACAGCGGGCCTCCTACGAGCAGTACTTC
CDR3: CASSLGQRASYEQYF

D: -
J: TRBJ2-3
V: TRBV7-2
size: -
DNA: TGTGCCAGCAGCTTACTTACAGGCGATACGCAGTATTTT
CDR3: CASSLLTGDTQYF

D: TRBD1
J: TRBJ2-4
V: TRBV2
size: -
DNA: TGTGCCAGCAGTGAATTTAGGGCAGGGGGAATGTCCAAAAACATTCAGTACTTC
CDR3: CASSEFRAGGMSKNIQYF

D: TRBD1
J: TRBJ1-3
V: TRBV6-7
size: -
DNA: TGTGCCAGCAGTTCCCCTGACAGGGCTGGAAACACCATATATTTT
CDR3: CASSSPDRAGNTIYF

D: TRBD1
J: TRBJ1-1
V: TRBV7-9
size: -
DNA: TGTGCCAGCAGCCTAGAACAGGGGGCGAGGGAAGCTTTCTTT
CDR3: CASSLEQGAREAFF

D: TRBD1
J: TRBJ1-6
V: TRBV2
size: -
DNA: TGTGCCAGCCAGAACCCCGGGACAGCCCCTATTAGGTCACCCCTCCACTTT
CDR3: CASQNPGTAPIRSPLHF

D: -
J: TRBJ1-3
V: TRBV7-2
size: -
DNA: TGTGCCAGCAGCTTGGGGGGGTCGGGAAACACCATATATTTT
CDR3: CASSLGGSGNTIYF

D: TRBD1
J: TRBJ1-5
V: TRBV4-2
size: -
DNA: TGTGCCAGCAGCCCAGGTCCCCGACAGGGGGATCAGCCCCAGCATTTT
CDR3: CASSPGPRQGDQPQHF

D: -
J: TRBJ2-7
V: TRBV9
size: once
DNA: TGTGCCCCTCAGGGTGGGGCGTGGACCTACGAGCAGTACTTC
CDR3: CAPQGGAWTYEQYF

D: -
J: TRBJ1-1
V: TRBV28
size: -
DNA: TGTGCCAGCTCGTCTGGGGACATGAACACTGAAGCTTTCTTT
CDR3: CASSSGDMNTEAFF

D: -
J: TRBJ1-1
V: TRBV18
size: once
DNA: TGTGCCAGCTCACCACCCACCGGGGCTGAAGCTTTCTTT
CDR3: CASSPPTGAEAFF

D: -
J: TRBJ2-4
V: TRBV7-2
size: -
DNA: TGTGCCAGCAGCTTAGCGGCGGGCGAGGGCGGTCAGTACTTC
CDR3: CASSLAAGEGGQYF

D: TRBD1
J: TRBJ2-7
V: TRBV7-2
size: -
DNA: TGTGCCAGCAGCTCGGACAGGTCCTCCTACGAGCAGTACTTC
CDR3: CASSSDRSSYEQYF

D: -
J: TRBJ1-1
V: TRBV6-5
size: -
DNA: TGTGCCAGCAGCTTTACCGGGACAACCAACACTGAAGCTTTCTTT
CDR3: CASSFTGTTNTEAFF